This TCR beta chain was identified in a study of read filtering for tumor transcriptome and immune sequencing. Study-level information: Mean patient age was approximately 66 years, range roughly 40 to 85; 16 to 20 male, around 14 female. By R-ISS, stages I, II and III held around 8, 16 and 7 patients. After DNase treatment, RNA was made into whole-transcriptome libraries.

This library used approximately 0.4 ug RNA and molecular barcoded adaptors spanning alpha/delta and beta/gamma chains. Via MiXCR, TCRdb re-called the reads, giving one row per CDR3 protein. The top ten hold more than 9.5% of the sample, which has more than 70,000 distinct CDR3 sequences, 20% to 25% seen once. A word on this clonotype: Its antigen is undetermined.

Overall study findings and caveats: Single-read clonotypes: about 82% of IR-seq clonotypes (about 3.5% of reads), 74.6% of RNA-seq clonotypes (roughly 49% of reads).

Sequencing was done on a sample of a population of CD138-negative cells sorted from bone marrow. This TCR was sampled from a donor at least 40 years old with multiple myeloma.

The CDR3 loop is CSASSGNTEAFF. The CDR3 DNA follows: TGCAGTGCTAGTTCGGGGAACACTGAAGCTTTCTTT. This sequence joins TRBV20-1 and TRBJ1-1, with unresolved D. There are 12 residues in the CDR3. Germline V gene lookup returns CDR1 DFQATT and CDR2 SNEGSKA (reference sequence). V dropped 3 bases and J dropped 1 base, with 6 bases sitting between them.